The 2 T cell receptor beta chains given below trace back to one sample, sequenced in a study of cytomegalovirus exposure and HLA in healthy donors. Profiling relied on immunoSEQ multiplex PCR, and the TCRdb table lists in-frame clones only, not all of them. Of about 95,000 clones listed, about 85% are singletons. Sequenced material: PBMCs. The receptor source for this set is a man between 18 and 29 years old in good health and CMV-seropositive.

J is TRBJ1-1 and V is TRBV5-1; weak D call: TRBD1 (6 bases). The CDR3 is 15 amino acids. Germline V lookup: CDR1 SGHRS, CDR2 YFSETQ. Trimming left V 5 bases short and J 1 base short, with 15 bases between. CDR3 bases: TGCGCCAGCAGGGGAAGGGACATTCAGAACACTGAAGCTTTCTTT. Its protein is CASRGRDIQNTEAFF.

This sequence joins TRBV28 and TRBJ1-2; D is possibly TRBD1 (5 bases). V lost 3 bases, J lost 2 bases, and 16 bases lay in between. The CDR3 has 16 residues. CDR1 and CDR2 from the germline V gene are MDHEN and SYDVKM. The CDR3 protein is CASSLVDSLWNYGYTF. The CDR3 nucleotides are TGTGCCAGCAGTTTGGTTGACAGCTTATGGAACTATGGCTACACCTTC.